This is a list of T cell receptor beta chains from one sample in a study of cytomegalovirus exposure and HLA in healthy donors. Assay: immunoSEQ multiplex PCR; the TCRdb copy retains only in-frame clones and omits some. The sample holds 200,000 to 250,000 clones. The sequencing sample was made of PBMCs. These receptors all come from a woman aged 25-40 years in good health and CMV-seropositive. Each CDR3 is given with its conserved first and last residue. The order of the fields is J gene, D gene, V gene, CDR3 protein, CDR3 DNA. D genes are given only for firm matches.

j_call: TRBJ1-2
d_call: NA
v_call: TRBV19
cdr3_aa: CASSIMDSTNGYTF
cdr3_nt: TGTGCCAGTAGTATAATGGACAGTACGAATGGCTACACCTTC

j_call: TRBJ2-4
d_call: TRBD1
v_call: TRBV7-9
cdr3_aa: CASSLNRGNIDIQYF
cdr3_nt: TGTGCCAGCAGCTTAAACAGGGGTAATATAGACATTCAGTACTTC

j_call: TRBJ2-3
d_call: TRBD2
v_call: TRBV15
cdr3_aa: CATSRGTSGGTDTQYF
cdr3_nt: TGTGCCACCAGCAGAGGTACTAGCGGGGGGACAGATACGCAGTATTTT

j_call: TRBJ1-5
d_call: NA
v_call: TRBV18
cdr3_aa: CASSPRSDQPQHF
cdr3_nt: TGTGCCAGCTCACCACGGTCAGATCAGCCCCAGCATTTT

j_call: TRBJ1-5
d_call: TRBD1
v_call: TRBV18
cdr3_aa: CASSPMTGNQPQHF
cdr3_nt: TGTGCCAGCTCACCGATGACAGGGAATCAGCCCCAGCATTTT

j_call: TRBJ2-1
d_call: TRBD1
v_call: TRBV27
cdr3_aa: CASSTDRDRVGNEQFF
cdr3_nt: TGTGCCAGCAGTACCGACCGGGACAGGGTCGGAAATGAGCAGTTCTTC

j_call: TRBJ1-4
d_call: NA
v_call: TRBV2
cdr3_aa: CASSPSPGATNEKLFF
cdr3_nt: TGTGCCAGCAGCCCCTCCCCAGGGGCTACTAATGAAAAACTGTTTTTT

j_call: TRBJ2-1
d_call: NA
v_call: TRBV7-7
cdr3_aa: CASSLGRYNEQFF
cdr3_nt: TGTGCCAGCAGCTTAGGCAGGTACAATGAGCAGTTCTTC

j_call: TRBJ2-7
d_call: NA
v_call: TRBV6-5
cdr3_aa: CASSSRGTFPYEQYF
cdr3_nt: TGTGCCAGCAGTTCAAGGGGGACGTTCCCCTACGAGCAGTACTTC

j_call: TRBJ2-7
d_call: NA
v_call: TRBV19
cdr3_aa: CASSMGLTYEQYF
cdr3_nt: TGTGCCAGTAGTATGGGGCTTACCTACGAGCAGTACTTC

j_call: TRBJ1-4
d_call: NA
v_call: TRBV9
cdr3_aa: CASSVEQEKLFF
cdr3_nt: TGTGCCAGCAGCGTAGAACAGGAAAAACTGTTTTTT

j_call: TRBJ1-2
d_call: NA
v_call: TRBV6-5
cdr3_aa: CASKAGSLLGYTF
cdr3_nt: TGTGCCAGCAAGGCAGGATCCCTACTTGGCTACACCTTC

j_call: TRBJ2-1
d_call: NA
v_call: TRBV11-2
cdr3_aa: CASSLARRVEQFF
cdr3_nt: TGTGCCAGCAGCTTAGCCCGCAGGGTAGAGCAGTTCTTC

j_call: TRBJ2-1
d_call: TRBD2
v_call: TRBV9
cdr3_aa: CASSVEIAGRGNEQFF
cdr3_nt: TGTGCCAGCAGCGTAGAGATAGCGGGGAGGGGCAATGAGCAGTTCTTC

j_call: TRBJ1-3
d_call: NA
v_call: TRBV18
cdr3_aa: CASSPGGLGNTIYF
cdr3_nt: TGTGCCAGCTCACCAGGCGGACTCGGAAACACCATATATTTT

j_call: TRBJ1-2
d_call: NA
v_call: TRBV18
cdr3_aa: CASSPGQNYGYTF
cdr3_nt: TGTGCCAGCTCACCGGGGCAAAACTATGGCTACACCTTC

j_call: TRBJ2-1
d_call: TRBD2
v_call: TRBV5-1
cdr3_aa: CASSLWTSGGEQFF
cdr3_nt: TGCGCCAGCAGCTTGTGGACTAGCGGGGGGGAGCAGTTCTTC

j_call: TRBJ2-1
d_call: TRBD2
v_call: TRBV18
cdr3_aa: CASSPRGSGRTYNEQFF
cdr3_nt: TGTGCCAGCTCACCACGGGGTAGCGGGAGGACCTACAATGAGCAGTTCTTC

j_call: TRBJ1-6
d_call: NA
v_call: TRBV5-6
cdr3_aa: CASSLNGGLKGSPLHF
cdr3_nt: TGTGCCAGCAGCTTGAACGGGGGATTGAAGGGTTCACCCCTCCACTTT

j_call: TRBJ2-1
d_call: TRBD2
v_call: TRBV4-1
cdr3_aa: CASTISGSSYNEQFF
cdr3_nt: TGCGCCAGCACCATTAGCGGGAGCTCCTACAATGAGCAGTTCTTC

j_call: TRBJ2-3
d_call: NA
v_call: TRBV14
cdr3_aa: CASSPNLGDTQYF
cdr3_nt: TGTGCCAGCAGCCCGAACCTCGGAGATACGCAGTATTTT

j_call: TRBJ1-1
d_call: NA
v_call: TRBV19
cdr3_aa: CASSRSRNTEAFF
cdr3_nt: TGTGCCAGTAGTAGGTCGAGGAACACTGAAGCTTTCTTT

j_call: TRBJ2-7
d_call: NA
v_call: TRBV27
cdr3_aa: CASSSRRGYEQYF
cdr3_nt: TGTGCCAGCAGTTCCCGGCGGGGCTACGAGCAGTACTTC

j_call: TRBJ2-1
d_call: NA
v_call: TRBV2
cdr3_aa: CASHHRSSYNEQFF
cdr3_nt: TGTGCCAGCCATCATCGGAGCTCCTACAATGAGCAGTTCTTC

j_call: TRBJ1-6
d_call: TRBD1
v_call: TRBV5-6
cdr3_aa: CASSLRGTGFNSPLHF
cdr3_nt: TGTGCCAGCAGCTTGAGAGGGACAGGGTTTAATTCACCCCTCCACTTT

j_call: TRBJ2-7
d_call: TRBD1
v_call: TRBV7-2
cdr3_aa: CASSLGGTGGGEQYF
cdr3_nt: TGTGCCAGCAGCTTAGGCGGGACAGGGGGAGGCGAGCAGTACTTC

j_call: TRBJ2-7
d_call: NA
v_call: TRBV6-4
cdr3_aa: CASSDSNYIKDTTYEQYF
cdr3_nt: TGTGCCAGCAGTGACTCGAATTATATTAAGGACACCACCTACGAGCAGTACTTC

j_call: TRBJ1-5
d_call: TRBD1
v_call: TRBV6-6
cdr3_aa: CASSYLGQGSQPQHF
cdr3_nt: TGTGCCAGCAGTTACCTTGGACAGGGGAGTCAGCCCCAGCATTTT

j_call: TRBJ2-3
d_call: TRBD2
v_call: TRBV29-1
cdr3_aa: CSVEKRGDTDTQYF
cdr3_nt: TGCAGCGTTGAAAAGCGGGGGGACACAGATACGCAGTATTTT